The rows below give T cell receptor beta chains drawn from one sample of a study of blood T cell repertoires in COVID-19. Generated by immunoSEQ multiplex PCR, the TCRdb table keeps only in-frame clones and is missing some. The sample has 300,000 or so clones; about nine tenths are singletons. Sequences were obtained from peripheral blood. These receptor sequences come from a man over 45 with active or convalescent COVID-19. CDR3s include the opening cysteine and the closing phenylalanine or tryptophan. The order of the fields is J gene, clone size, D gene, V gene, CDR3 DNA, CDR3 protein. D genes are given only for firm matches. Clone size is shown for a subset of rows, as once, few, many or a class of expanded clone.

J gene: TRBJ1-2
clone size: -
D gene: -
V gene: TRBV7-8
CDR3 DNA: TGTGCCAGCAGCCCCCTCCCCCGGGAGGGGGATGACTATGGCTACACCTTC
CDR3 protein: CASSPLPREGDDYGYTF

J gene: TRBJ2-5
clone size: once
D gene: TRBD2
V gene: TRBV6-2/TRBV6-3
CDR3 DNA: TGTGCCAGCAGTAGGCCTAGCGGGAGAGGGGAGACCCAGTACTTC
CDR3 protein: CASSRPSGRGETQYF

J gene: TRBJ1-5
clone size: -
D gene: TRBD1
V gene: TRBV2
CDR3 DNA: TGTGCCAGCACCCAGGGACAGGATAGCAATCAGCCCCAGCATTTT
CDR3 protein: CASTQGQDSNQPQHF

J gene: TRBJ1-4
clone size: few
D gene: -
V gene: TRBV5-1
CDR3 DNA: TGCGCCAGCAGCGTCTTGACGGGGGCAACTAATGAAAAACTGTTTTTT
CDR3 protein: CASSVLTGATNEKLFF

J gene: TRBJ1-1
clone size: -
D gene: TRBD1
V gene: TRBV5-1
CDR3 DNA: TGCGCCAGCAGCCCGAATCGACAGGGGAACACTGAAGCTTTCTTT
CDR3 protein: CASSPNRQGNTEAFF

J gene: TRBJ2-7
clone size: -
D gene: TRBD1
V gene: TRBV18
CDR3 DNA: TGTGCCAGCTCACCGACAATTGGACAGGAGTACGAGCAGTACTTC
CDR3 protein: CASSPTIGQEYEQYF

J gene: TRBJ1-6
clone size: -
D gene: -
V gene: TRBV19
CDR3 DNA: TGTGCCAGTAGTCCACGGACAGATTCACCCCTCCACTTT
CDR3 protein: CASSPRTDSPLHF

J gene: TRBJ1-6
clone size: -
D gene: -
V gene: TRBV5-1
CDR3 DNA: TGCGCCAGCAGCTTGGGCGTAAGCTCCTATAATTCACCCCTCCACTTT
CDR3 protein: CASSLGVSSYNSPLHF

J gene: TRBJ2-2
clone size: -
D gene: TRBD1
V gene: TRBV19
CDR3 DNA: TGTGCCAGTAGTCAATCAGGGGGCTGGACCGGGGAGCTGTTTTTT
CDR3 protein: CASSQSGGWTGELFF

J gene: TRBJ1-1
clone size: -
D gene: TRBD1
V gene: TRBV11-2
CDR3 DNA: TGTGCCAGCAGCCTGTACAGGGGGCTGGGCGCTGAAGCTTTCTTT
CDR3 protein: CASSLYRGLGAEAFF

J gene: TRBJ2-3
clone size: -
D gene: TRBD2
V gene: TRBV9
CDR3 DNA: TGTGCCAGCAGCGATCATGGAGCGGGAGGTACAGATACGCAGTATTTT
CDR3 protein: CASSDHGAGGTDTQYF

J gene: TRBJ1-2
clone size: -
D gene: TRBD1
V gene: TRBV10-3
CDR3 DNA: TGTGCCATCAGTCCGGGACAGGAATATGGCTACACCTTC
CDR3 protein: CAISPGQEYGYTF

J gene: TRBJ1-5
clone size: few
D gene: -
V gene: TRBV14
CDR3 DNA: TGTGCCAGCAGCCCCGAGAAGAATCAGCCCCAGCATTTT
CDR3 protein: CASSPEKNQPQHF

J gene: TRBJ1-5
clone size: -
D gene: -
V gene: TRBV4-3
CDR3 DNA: TGCGCCAGCAGCCAAGAAGAAGCGGGGGGTCAGCCCCAGCATTTT
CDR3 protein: CASSQEEAGGQPQHF

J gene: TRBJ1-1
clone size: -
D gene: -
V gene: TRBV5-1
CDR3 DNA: TGCGCCAGCAGCCAGCTGGGAGAGAACACTGAAGCTTTCTTT
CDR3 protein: CASSQLGENTEAFF

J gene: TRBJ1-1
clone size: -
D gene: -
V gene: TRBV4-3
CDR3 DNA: TGCGCCAGCAGCCAACTACCCTTCGTCGCTGAAGCTTTCTTT
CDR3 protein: CASSQLPFVAEAFF